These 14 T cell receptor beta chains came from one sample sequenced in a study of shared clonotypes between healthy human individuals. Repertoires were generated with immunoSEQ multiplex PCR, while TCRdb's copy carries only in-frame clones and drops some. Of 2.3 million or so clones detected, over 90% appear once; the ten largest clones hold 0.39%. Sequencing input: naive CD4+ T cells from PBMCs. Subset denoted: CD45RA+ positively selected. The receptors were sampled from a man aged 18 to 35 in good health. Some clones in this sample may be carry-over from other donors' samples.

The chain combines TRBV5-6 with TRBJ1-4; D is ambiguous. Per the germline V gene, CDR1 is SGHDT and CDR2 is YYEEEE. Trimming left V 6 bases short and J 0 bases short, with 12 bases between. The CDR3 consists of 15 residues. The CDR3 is CASTAHLATNEKLFF. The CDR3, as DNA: TGTGCCAGCACCGCTCACCTTGCAACTAATGAAAAACTGTTTTTT.

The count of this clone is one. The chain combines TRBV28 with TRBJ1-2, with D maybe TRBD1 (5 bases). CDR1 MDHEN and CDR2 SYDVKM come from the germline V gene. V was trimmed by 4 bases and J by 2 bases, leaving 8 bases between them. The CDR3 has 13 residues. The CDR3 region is CASSWRQNYGYTF. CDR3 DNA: TGTGCCAGCAGTTGGCGACAGAACTATGGCTACACCTTC.

The chain's CDR3 is CASTRRAVYGYTF. In nucleotides, the CDR3 is TGTGCCAGCACCCGGAGGGCCGTCTATGGCTACACCTTC. The chain recombines TRBV28 with TRBJ1-2; D unresolved. V was clipped by 7 bases and J by 4 bases, with 13 bases between them. The germline V gene encodes CDR1 MDHEN and CDR2 SYDVKM. The CDR3 sequence is 13 residues long.

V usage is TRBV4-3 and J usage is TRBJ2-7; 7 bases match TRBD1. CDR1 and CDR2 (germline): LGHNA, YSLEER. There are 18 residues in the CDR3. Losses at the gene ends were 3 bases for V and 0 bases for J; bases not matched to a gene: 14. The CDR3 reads CASSQEPPGQFSSYEQYF. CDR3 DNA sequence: TGCGCCAGCAGCCAGGAGCCACCGGGACAGTTTAGCTCCTACGAGCAGTACTTC.

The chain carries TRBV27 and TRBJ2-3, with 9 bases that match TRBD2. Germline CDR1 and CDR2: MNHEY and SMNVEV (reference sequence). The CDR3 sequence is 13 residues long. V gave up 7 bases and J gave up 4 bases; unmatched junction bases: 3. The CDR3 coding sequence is TGTGCCAGCATGGGACTAGCCCCAGATACGCAGTATTTT. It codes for CASMGLAPDTQYF.

This chain's CDR3 is CASSQGHRLTGELFF. CDR3 nucleotides: TGCGCCAGCAGCCAAGGGCACAGGCTCACCGGGGAGCTGTTTTTT. V usage is TRBV4-3 and J usage is TRBJ2-2, with D maybe TRBD1 (5 bases). The CDR3 extends over 15 amino acids. V was cut by 1 base and J by 4 bases, with 10 bases left in between. The V gene's germline CDR1 is LGHNA and CDR2 YSLEER.

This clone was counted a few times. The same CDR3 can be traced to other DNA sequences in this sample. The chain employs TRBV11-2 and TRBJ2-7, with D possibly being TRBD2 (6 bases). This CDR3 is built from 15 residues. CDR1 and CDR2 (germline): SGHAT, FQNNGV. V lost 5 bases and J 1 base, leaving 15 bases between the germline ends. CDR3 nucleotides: TGTGCCAGCAGCCTAGGGACTGGATCGTCCTACGAGCAGTACTTC. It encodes CASSLGTGSSYEQYF. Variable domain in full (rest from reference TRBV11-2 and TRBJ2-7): EAGVAQSPRYKIIEKRQSVAFWCNPISGHATLYWYQQILGQGPKLLIQFQNNGVVDDSQLPKDRFSAERLKGVDSTLKIQPAKLEDSAVYLCASSLGTGSSYEQYFGPGTRLTVT.

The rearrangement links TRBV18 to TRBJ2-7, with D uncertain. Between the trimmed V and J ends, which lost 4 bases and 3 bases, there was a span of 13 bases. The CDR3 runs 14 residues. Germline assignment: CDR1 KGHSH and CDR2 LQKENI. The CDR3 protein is CASSRATASYEQYF. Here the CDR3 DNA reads TGTGCCAGCTCACGCGCGACGGCCAGCTACGAGCAGTACTTC.

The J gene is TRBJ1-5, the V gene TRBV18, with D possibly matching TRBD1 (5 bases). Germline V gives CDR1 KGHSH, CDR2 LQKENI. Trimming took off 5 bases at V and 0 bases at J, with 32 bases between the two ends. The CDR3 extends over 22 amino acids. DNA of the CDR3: TGTGCCAGCTCATCTACCCCCCTTCCCGGGACCCAAACGAGGCATAGCAATCAGCCCCAGCATTTT. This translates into CASSSTPLPGTQTRHSNQPQHF.

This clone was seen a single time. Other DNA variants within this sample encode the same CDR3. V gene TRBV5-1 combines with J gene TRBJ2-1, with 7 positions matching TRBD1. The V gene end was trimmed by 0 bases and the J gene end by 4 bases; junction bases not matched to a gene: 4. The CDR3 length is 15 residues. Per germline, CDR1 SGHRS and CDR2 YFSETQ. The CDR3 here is CASSLDRGSYNEQFF. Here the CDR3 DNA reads TGCGCCAGCAGCTTGGACAGGGGATCGTACAATGAGCAGTTCTTC.

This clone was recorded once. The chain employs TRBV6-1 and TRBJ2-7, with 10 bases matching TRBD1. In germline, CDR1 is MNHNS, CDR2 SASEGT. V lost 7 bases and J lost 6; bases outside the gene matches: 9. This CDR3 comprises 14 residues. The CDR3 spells CASMRGQGQLEQYF. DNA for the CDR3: TGTGCCAGCATGAGGGGACAGGGGCAACTCGAGCAGTACTTC.

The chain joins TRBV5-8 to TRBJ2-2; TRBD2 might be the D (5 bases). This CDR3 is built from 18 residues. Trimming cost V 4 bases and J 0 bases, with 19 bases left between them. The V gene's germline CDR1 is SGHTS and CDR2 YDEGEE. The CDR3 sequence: CASSRISGIPSNTGELFF. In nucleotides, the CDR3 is TGTGCCAGCAGCCGAATTTCCGGGATTCCGTCGAACACCGGGGAGCTGTTTTTT.

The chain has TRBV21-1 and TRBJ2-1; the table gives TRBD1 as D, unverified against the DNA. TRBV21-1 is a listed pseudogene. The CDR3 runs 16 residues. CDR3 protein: CASSGRDRAERYEQFF. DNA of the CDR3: TGTGCCAGCAGCGGGCGGGACAGGGCAGAGAGGTATGAGCAGTTCTTC.

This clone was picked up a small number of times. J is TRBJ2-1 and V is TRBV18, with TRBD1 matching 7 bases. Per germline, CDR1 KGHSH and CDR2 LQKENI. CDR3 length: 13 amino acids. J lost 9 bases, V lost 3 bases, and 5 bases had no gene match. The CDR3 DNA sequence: TGTGCCAGCTCACCGGACAGGTTTGGTGAGCAGTTCTTC. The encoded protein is CASSPDRFGEQFF.